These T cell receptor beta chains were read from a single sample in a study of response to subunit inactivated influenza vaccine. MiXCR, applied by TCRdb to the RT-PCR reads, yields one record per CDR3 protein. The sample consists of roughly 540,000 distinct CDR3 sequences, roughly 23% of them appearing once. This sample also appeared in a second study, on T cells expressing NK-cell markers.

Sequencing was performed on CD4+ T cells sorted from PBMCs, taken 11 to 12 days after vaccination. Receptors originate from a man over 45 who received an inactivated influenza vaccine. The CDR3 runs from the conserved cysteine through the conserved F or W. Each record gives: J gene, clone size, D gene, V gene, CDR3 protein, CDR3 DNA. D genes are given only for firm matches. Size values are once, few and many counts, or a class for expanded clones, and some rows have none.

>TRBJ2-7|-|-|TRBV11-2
CASSSLRDSSYEQYF
TGTGCCAGCAGTTCTCTCAGGGATAGCTCCTACGAGCAGTACTTC
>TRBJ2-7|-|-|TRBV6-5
CASSYSASLPGWEQYF
TGTGCCAGCAGTTACTCCGCTAGCCTCCCTGGTTGGGAGCAGTACTTC
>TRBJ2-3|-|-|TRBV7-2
CASSLERGTGRQYF
TGTGCCAGCAGCTTAGAACGGGGTACTGGGAGACAGTATTTT
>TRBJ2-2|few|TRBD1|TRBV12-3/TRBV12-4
CASSHWDRDTGELFF
TGTGCCAGCAGTCATTGGGACAGGGACACCGGGGAGCTGTTTTTT
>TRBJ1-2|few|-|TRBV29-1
CSTRQDSFYGYTF
TGCAGCACCCGCCAGGACAGCTTCTATGGCTACACCTTC
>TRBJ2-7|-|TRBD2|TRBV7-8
CASSLAGVERENF
TGTGCCAGCAGCTTAGCGGGGGTCGAGCGGGAGAACTTC
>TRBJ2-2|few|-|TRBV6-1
CASSEARQAAGELFF
TGTGCCAGCAGTGAAGCGAGACAGGCCGCCGGGGAGCTGTTTTTT
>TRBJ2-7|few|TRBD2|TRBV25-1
CASSEGGGNEQYF
TGTGCCAGCAGTGAAGGCGGGGGGAACGAGCAGTACTTC
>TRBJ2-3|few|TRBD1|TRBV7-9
CASSRRGQGDTQYF
TGTGCCAGCAGCCGCAGGGGGCAGGGAGATACGCAGTATTTT
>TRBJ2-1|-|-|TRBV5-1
CASSALSGEGPYNEQFF
TGCGCCAGCAGTGCGCTATCAGGGGAAGGCCCCTACAATGAGCAGTTCTTC
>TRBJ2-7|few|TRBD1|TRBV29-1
CSVAPTGDEQYF
TGCAGCGTTGCACCGACAGGGGACGAGCAGTACTTC